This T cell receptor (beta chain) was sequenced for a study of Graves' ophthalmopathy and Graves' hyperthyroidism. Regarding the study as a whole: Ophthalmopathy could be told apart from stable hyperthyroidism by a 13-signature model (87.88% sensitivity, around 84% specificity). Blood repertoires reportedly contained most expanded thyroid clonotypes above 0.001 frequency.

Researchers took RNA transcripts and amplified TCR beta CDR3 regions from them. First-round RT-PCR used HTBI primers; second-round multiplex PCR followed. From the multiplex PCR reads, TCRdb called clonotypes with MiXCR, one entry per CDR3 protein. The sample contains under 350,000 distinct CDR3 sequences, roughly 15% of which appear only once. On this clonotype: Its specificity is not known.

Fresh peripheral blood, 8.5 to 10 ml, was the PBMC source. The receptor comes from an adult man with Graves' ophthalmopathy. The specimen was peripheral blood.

CDR3 coding DNA: TGTGCCAGCAGTGTACGGACAGTCGACACTGAAGCTTTCTTT. Translation gives CASSVRTVDTEAFF. The chain links TRBV6-1 to TRBJ1-1; D is perhaps TRBD1 (6 bases). CDR1 is MNHNS, CDR2 SASEGT, per germline. V was trimmed by 4 bases and J by 3 bases, leaving 12 bases between them. CDR3 length: 14 residues.